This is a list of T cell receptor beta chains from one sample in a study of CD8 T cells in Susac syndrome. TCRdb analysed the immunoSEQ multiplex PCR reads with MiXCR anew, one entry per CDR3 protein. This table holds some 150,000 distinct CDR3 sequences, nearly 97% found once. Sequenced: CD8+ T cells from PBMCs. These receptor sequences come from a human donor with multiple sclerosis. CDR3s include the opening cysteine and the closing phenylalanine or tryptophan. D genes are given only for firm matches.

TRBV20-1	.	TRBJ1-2	TGCAGTGCTAGAGATAATACGGGGACTAACTATGGCTACACCTTC	CSARDNTGTNYGYTF
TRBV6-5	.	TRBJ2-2	TGTGCCAGCAGACTAAACACCGGGGAGCTGTTTTTT	CASRLNTGELFF
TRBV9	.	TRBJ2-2	TGTGCCTCGAGGCAGTCTGCCGGGGAGCTGTTTTTT	CASRQSAGELFF
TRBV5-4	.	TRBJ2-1	TGTGCCATTCACCACTCGTACAACAATGAGCAGTTCTTC	CAIHHSYNNEQFF
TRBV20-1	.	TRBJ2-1	TGCAGTGCTAACGAGATGTTCTACAATGAGCAGTTCTTC	CSANEMFYNEQFF
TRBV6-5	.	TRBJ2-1	TGTGCCAGCAGTTACTGGACGTTAAGCTCCTACAATGAGCAGTTCTTC	CASSYWTLSSYNEQFF
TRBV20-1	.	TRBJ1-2	TGCAGTGCCGGGGACATAGCTAACTATGGCTACACCTTC	CSAGDIANYGYTF
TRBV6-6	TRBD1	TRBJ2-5	TGTGCCAGCACCTCGGGACAGGCAGGCGAGACCCAGTACTTC	CASTSGQAGETQYF
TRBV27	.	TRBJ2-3	TGTGCCAGCAGTCCACAGGTACTGGATACGCAGTATTTT	CASSPQVLDTQYF
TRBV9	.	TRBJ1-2	TGTGCCAGCAGCGTAAACCCTTATGGCTACACCTTC	CASSVNPYGYTF
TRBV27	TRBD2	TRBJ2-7	TGTGCCAGCAGTGCCAAGGGTGGGACTATTACCTACGAGCAGTACTTC	CASSAKGGTITYEQYF
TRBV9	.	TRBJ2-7	TGTGCCAGCAGCGTAGATACAGGGCACTCCTACGAGCAGTACTTC	CASSVDTGHSYEQYF
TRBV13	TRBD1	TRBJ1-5	TGTGCCAGCAGCTTAAGACAGGGGGCTCGCCAGCCCCAGCATTTT	CASSLRQGARQPQHF
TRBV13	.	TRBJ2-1	TGTGCCAGCAGCCTCTCTCCGGGACTGAACAATGAGCAGTTCTTC	CASSLSPGLNNEQFF
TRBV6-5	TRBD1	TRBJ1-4	TGTGCCAGCAGATTGGGGGACAGCATCAATGAAAAACTGTTTTTT	CASRLGDSINEKLFF
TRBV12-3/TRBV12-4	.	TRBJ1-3	TGTGCCAGCCCGGGACGGATCTCCTCTGGAAACACCATATATTTT	CASPGRISSGNTIYF